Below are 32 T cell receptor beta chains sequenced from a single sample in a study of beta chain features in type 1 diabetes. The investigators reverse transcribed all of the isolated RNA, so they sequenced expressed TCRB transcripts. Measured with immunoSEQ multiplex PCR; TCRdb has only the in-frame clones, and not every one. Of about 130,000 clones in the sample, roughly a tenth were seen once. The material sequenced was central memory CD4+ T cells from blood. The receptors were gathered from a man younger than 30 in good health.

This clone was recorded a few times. The CDR3 protein is CASSTGTGLGNSPLHF. The CDR3 DNA sequence: TGCGCCAGCAGCACCGGGACAGGGCTCGGGAATTCACCCCTCCACTTT. The V call is TRBV4-3, the J call TRBJ1-6, with 9 bases matching TRBD1. The germline V gene encodes CDR1 LGHNA and CDR2 YSLEER. The CDR3 contains 16 residues. J lost 7 bases, V lost 5 bases, and 9 bases had no gene match.

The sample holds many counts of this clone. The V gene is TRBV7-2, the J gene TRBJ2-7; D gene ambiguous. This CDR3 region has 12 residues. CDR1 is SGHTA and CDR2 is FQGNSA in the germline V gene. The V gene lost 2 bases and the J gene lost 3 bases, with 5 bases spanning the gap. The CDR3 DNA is TGTGCCAGCAGCTTATCCGGCTACGAGCAGTACTTC. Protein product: CASSLSGYEQYF.

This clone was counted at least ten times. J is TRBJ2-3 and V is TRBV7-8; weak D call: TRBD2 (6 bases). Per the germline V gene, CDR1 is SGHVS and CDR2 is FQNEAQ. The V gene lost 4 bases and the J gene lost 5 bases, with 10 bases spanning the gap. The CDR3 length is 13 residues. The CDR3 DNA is TGTGCCAGCAGCTACCCGGGGGAAGATACGCAGTATTTT. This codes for CASSYPGEDTQYF.

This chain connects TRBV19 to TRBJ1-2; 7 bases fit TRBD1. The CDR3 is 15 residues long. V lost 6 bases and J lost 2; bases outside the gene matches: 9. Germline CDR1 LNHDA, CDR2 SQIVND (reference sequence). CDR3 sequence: CASSYRDSVNYGYTF. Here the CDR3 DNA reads TGTGCCAGTAGCTACCGGGACAGCGTAAACTATGGCTACACCTTC.

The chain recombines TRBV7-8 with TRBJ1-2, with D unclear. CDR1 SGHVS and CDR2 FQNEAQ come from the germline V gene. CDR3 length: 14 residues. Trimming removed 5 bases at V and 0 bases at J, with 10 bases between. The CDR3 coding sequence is TGTGCCAGCAGCCCAGACGGAGCTAACTATGGCTACACCTTC. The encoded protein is CASSPDGANYGYTF.

DNA of the CDR3: TGTGCCAGCAGCTTAAGGGAGAAAGAGACCCAGTACTTC. Its protein product is CASSLREKETQYF. The rearrangement joins TRBV7-6 to TRBJ2-5; a weak D match, TRBD2 (5 bases). The CDR3 totals 13 residues. Trimming took 2 bases from V and 3 from J, leaving 7 bases between them. Germline V gene data show CDR1 as SGHVS and CDR2 as FNYEAQ.

CDR3 amino acids: CASTGLAGGPDTQYF. DNA for the CDR3: TGCGCCAGCACTGGGCTAGCGGGGGGGCCAGATACGCAGTATTTT. The chain is built from TRBV5-1 and TRBJ2-3, with 12 bases aligning to TRBD2. Germline loops: CDR1 SGHRS, CDR2 YFSETQ. J was trimmed by 4 bases and V by 6 bases; bases with no gene match: 6. The CDR3 runs 15 residues.

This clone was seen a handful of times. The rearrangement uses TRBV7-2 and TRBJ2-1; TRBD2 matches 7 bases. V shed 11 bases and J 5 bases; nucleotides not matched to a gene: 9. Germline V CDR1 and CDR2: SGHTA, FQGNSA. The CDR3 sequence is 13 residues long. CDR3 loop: CASARGTNNEQFF. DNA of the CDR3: TGTGCCTCCGCCCGCGGGACTAACAATGAGCAGTTCTTC. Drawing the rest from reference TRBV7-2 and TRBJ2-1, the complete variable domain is GAGVSQSPSNKVTEKGKDVELRCDPISGHTALYWYRQSLGQGLEFLIYFQGNSAPDKSGLPSDRFSAERTGGSVSTLTIQRTQQEDSAVYLCASARGTNNEQFFGPGTRLTVL.

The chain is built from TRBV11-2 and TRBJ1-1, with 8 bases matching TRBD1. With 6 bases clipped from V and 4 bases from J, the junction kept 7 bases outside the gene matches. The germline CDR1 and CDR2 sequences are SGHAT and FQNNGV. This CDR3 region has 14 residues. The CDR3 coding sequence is TGTGCCAGCAGTAGGACAGGGACGGGCACTGAAGCTTTCTTT. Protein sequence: CASSRTGTGTEAFF. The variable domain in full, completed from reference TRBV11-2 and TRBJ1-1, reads EAGVAQSPRYKIIEKRQSVAFWCNPISGHATLYWYQQILGQGPKLLIQFQNNGVVDDSQLPKDRFSAERLKGVDSTLKIQPAKLEDSAVYLCASSRTGTGTEAFFGQGTRLTVV.

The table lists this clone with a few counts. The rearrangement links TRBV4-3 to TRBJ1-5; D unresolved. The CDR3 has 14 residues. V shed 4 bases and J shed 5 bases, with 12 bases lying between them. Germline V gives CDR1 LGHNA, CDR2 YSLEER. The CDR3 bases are TGCGCCAGCAGCCCGCGGAGCTATGATCAGCCCCAGCATTTT. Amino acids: CASSPRSYDQPQHF.

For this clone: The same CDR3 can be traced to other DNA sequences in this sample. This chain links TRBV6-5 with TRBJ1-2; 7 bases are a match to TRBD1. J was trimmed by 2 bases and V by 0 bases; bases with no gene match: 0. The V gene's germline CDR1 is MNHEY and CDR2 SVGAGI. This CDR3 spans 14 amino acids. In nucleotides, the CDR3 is TGTGCCAGCAGTTACTCGACAGGGAACTATGGCTACACCTTC. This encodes CASSYSTGNYGYTF.

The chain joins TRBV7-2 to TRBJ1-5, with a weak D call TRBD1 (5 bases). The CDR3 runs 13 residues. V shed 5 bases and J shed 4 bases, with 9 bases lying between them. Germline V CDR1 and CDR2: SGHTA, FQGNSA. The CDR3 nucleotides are TGTGCCAGCAGCAGACAGACTAATCAGCCCCAGCATTTT. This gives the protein CASSRQTNQPQHF.

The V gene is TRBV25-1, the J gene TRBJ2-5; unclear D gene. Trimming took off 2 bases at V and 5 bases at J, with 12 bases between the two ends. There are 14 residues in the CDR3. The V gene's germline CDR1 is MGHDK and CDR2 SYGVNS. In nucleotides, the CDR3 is TGTGCCAGCAGTGAAGACTTGCTAGTGGAGACCCAGTACTTC. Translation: CASSEDLLVETQYF.

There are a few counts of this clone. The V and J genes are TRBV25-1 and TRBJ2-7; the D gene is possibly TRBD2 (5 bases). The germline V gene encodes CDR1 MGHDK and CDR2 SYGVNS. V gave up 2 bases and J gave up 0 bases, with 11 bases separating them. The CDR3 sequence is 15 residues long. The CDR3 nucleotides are TGTGCCAGCAGTGAACACGGGGTTCTCTCCTACGAGCAGTACTTC. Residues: CASSEHGVLSYEQYF.

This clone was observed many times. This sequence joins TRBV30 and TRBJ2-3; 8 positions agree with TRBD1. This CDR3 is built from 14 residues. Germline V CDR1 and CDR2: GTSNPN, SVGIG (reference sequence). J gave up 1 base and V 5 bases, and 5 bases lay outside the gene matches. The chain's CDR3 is CAWGHRGGTDTQYF. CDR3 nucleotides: TGTGCCTGGGGTCACAGGGGGGGCACAGATACGCAGTATTTT.

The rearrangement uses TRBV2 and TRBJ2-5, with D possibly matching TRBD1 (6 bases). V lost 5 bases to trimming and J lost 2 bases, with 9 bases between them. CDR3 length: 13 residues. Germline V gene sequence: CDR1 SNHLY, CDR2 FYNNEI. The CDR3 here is CASSSDRQETQYF. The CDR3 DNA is TGTGCCAGCAGTTCAGACAGGCAAGAGACCCAGTACTTC. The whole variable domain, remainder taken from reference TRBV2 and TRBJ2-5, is EPEVTQTPSHQVTQMGQEVILRCVPISNHLYFYWYRQILGQKVEFLVSFYNNEISEKSEIFDDQFSVERPDGSNFTLKIRSTKLEDSAMYFCASSSDRQETQYFGPGTRLLVL.

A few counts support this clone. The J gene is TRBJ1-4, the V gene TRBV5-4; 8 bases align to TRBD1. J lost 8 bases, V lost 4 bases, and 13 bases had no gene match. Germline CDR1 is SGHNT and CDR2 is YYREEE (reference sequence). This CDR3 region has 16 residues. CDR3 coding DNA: TGTGCCAGCAGCCAAGATTCCGGGACAGGCCGGGAAAAACTGTTTTTT. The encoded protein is CASSQDSGTGREKLFF.

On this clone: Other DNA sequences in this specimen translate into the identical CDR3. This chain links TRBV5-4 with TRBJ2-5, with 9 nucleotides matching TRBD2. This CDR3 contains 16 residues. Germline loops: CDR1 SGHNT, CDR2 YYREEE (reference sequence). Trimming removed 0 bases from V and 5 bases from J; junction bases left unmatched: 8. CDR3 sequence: CASSLDGGGAWETQYF. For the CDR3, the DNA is TGTGCCAGCAGCTTGGATGGCGGGGGGGCTTGGGAGACCCAGTACTTC.

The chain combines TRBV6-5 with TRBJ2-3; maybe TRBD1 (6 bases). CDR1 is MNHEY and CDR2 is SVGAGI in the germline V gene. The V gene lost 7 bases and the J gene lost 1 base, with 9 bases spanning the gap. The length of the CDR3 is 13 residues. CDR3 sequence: CASKRQGTDTQYF. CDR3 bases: TGTGCCAGCAAACGACAGGGCACAGATACGCAGTATTTT.

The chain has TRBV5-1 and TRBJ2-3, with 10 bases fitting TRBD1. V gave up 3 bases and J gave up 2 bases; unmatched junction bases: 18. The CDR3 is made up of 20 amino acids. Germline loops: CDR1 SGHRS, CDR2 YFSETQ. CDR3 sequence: CASSYPGGTGAPTLTDTQYF. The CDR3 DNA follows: TGCGCCAGCAGCTACCCCGGTGGGACAGGGGCGCCTACCCTCACAGATACGCAGTATTTT.

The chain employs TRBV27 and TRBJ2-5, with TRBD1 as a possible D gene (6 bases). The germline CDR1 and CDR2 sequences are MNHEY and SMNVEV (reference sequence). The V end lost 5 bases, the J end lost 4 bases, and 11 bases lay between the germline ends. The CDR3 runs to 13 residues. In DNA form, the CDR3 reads TGTGCCAGCAGTCCCAGGGGACCAGAGACCCAGTACTTC. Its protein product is CASSPRGPETQYF.

The CDR3 DNA is TGTGCCTGGCGCCAGACAGGGGCTAGCAATCAGCCCCAGCATTTT. This sequence encodes CAWRQTGASNQPQHF. This rearrangement joins TRBV30 to TRBJ1-5; TRBD1 matches at 8 bases. CDR3 size: 15 residues. J lost 0 bases, V lost 5 bases, and 6 bases had no gene match. Germline V gene lookup returns CDR1 GTSNPN and CDR2 SVGIG (reference sequence). The full variable domain, completed using reference TRBV30 and TRBJ1-5, is SQTIHQWPATLVQPVGSPLSLECTVEGTSNPNLYWYRQAAGRGLQLLFYSVGIGQISSEVPQNLSASRPQDRQFILSSKKLLLSDSGFYLCAWRQTGASNQPQHFGDGTRLSIL.

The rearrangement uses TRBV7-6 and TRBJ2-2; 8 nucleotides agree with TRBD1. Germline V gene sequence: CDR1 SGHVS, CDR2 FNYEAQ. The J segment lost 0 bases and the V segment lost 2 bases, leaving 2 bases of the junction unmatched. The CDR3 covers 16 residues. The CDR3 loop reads CASSLQGAANTGELFF. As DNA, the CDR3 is TGTGCCAGCAGCTTACAGGGGGCCGCGAACACCGGGGAGCTGTTTTTT.

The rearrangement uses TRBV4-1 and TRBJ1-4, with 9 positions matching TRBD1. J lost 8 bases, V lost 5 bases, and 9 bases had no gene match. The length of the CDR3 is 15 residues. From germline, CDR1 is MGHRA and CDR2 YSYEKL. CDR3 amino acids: CASSSRPGQGEKLFF. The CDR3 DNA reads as TGCGCCAGCAGCTCGAGGCCGGGACAGGGAGAAAAACTGTTTTTT.

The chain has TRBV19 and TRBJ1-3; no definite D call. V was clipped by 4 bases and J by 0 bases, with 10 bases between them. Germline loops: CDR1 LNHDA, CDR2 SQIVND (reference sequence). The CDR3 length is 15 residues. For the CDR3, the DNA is TGTGCCAGTAGTACGCGGCCGGGCTCTGGAAACACCATATATTTT. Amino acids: CASSTRPGSGNTIYF.

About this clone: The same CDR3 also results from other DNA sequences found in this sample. As DNA, the CDR3 is TGTGCCAGCTCACCCGGACAGGGACCAAATCAGCCCCAGCATTTT. Protein sequence: CASSPGQGPNQPQHF. This chain uses TRBV18 with TRBJ1-5; TRBD1 matches 8 bases. The CDR3 consists of 15 residues. Losses at the gene ends were 3 bases for V and 4 bases for J; bases not matched to a gene: 5. The germline CDR1 and CDR2 sequences are KGHSH and LQKENI.

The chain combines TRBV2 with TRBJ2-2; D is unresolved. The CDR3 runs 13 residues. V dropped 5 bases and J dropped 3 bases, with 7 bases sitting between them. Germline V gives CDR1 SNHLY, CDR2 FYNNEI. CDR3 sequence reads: CASSKTYTGELFF. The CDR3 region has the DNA TGTGCCAGCAGTAAAACTTACACCGGGGAGCTGTTTTTT.

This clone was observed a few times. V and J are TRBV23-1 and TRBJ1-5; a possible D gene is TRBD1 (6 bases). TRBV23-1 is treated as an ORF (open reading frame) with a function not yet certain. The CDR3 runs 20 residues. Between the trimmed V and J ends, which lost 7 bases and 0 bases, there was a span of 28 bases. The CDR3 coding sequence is TGCGCCAGCAAGGATCCCACCGAGACAGGAATTCTTAATAGCAATCAGCCCCAGCATTTT. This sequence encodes CASKDPTETGILNSNQPQHF.

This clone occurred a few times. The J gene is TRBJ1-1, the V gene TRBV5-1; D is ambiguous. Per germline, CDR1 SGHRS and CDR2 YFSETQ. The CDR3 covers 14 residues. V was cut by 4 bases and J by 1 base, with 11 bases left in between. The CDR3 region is CASSTSTGNTEAFF. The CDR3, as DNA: TGCGCCAGCAGCACCTCTACGGGGAACACTGAAGCTTTCTTT.

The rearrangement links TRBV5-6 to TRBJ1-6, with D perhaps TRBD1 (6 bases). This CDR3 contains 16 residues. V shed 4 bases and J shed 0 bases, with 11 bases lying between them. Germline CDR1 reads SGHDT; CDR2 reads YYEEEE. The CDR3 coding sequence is TGTGCCAGCAGCCCCGGACAGAGCTCCTATAATTCACCCCTCCACTTT. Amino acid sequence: CASSPGQSSYNSPLHF.

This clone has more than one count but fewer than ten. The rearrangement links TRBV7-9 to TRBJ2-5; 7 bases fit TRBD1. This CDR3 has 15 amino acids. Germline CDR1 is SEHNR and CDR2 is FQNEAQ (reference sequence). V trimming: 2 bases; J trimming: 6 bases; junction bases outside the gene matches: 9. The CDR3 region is CASSLNPTGVKTQYF. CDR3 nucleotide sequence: TGTGCCAGCAGCTTAAACCCAACAGGGGTGAAGACCCAGTACTTC.

CDR3 nucleotides: TGCGCCAGCAGCCAAGTCTGGACAGGGCTTGGCAATCAGCCCCAGCATTTT. This encodes CASSQVWTGLGNQPQHF. The V gene is TRBV4-3, the J gene TRBJ1-5, with 8 bases matching TRBD1. Germline-derived CDR1 and CDR2 are LGHNA and YSLEER. V dropped 1 base and J dropped 2; count of bases not matched to a gene: 7. This CDR3 is built from 17 residues.